These 8 T cell receptor beta chains share one sample of origin, sequenced in a study of T cells after yellow fever vaccination. TCRdb recomputed calls from the 5' RACE reads with MiXCR, one row per CDR3 protein. In the table there are hundreds of thousands of distinct CDR3 sequences, 9% to 15% of which are singletons. The material was PBMCs, obtained on the day of the yellow fever booster vaccination. All receptors come from a man aged 25-45 years who received the YFV17D yellow fever vaccine.

In its sample, this clonotype was seen many times. This chain joins TRBV20-1 and TRBJ2-1; 13 bases match TRBD2. CDR1 and CDR2 from the germline V gene are DFQATT and SNEGSKA (reference sequence). V lost 7 bases to trimming and J lost 7 bases; unmatched junction nucleotides: 7. This CDR3 has 14 residues. The CDR3 DNA reads as TGCAGTGTCCCGACTAGCGGGAGGCGGAATGAGCAGTTCTTC. Translated: CSVPTSGRRNEQFF.

V is TRBV2 and J is TRBJ2-1; a possible D gene is TRBD2 (6 bases). The germline CDR1 and CDR2 sequences are SNHLY and FYNNEI. Trimming shortened V by 1 base and J by 4 bases, and 11 bases separated the two germline ends. The CDR3 is made up of 15 amino acids. CDR3 residues: CASSEVSGAYNEQFF. The CDR3 DNA reads TGTGCCAGCAGTGAAGTATCGGGAGCGTACAATGAGCAGTTCTTC.

The chain links TRBV4-3 to TRBJ1-2; D possibly corresponds to TRBD1 (6 bases). V was trimmed by 1 base and J by 4 bases, leaving 13 bases between them. This CDR3 comprises 15 residues. CDR1 and CDR2 from the germline V gene are LGHNA and YSLEER. The CDR3 sequence is CASSQVTGSFYGYTF. The CDR3 DNA reads as TGCGCCAGCAGCCAAGTGACAGGCTCGTTCTATGGCTACACCTTC.

This sequence joins TRBV20-1 and TRBJ2-7, with 7 bases identical to TRBD2. The CDR3 length is 15 residues. The V gene end was trimmed by 0 bases and the J gene end by 2 bases; junction bases not matched to a gene: 7. Germline V gene lookup returns CDR1 DFQATT and CDR2 SNEGSKA (reference sequence). The CDR3 bases are TGCAGTGCTAGAGACGGGCGGGAGCTTGCCTACGAGCAGTACTTC. Translated: CSARDGRELAYEQYF.

The chain joins TRBV7-2 to TRBJ2-3; D call uncertain. Germline V lookup: CDR1 SGHTA, CDR2 FQGNSA. The V gene lost 5 bases and the J gene lost 5 bases, with 14 bases spanning the gap. The CDR3 spans 14 residues. The CDR3 loop reads CASSPRPRLDTQYF. Here the CDR3 DNA reads TGTGCCAGCAGCCCACGACCCCGGCTAGATACGCAGTATTTT.

The chain is built from TRBV28 and TRBJ2-5, with unresolved D. V was pared by 6 bases and J by 4 bases, with 12 bases between. The CDR3 totals 13 residues. CDR1 MDHEN and CDR2 SYDVKM come from the germline V gene. As DNA, the CDR3 is TGTGCCAGCAGCCCCGGCCAGGTAGAGACCCAGTACTTC. It yields the protein CASSPGQVETQYF.

This sequence joins TRBV7-9 and TRBJ2-3; possible D gene TRBD2, 6 bases. This CDR3 is built from 14 residues. Trimming shortened V by 5 bases and J by 3 bases, and 12 bases separated the two germline ends. Looked up from germline, CDR1 is SEHNR and CDR2 is FQNEAQ (reference sequence). The CDR3 spells CASSPSSGTDTQYF. As DNA, the CDR3 is TGTGCCAGCAGCCCCAGTAGCGGTACAGATACGCAGTATTTT.

This clonotype was observed at least ten times. The chain combines TRBV5-1 with TRBJ2-3; D not resolved. CDR1 is SGHRS, CDR2 YFSETQ, per germline. The V gene lost 0 bases and the J gene lost 3 bases, with 8 bases spanning the gap. There are 14 residues in the CDR3. CDR3 coding DNA: TGCGCCAGCAGCTTGGCCCGGACGACAGATACGCAGTATTTT. It yields the protein CASSLARTTDTQYF.